One TCR beta chain is described in this entry. Its specificity is unknown. These data are taken from a study of shared clonotypes between healthy human individuals. The overall study: Per-donor plates numbered three CD4 naive, three CD4 memory, two CD8 naive and one CD8 memory.

Study outcomes and limitations: Large sequencing depth failed to make sorted-subset sequencing complete, rarefaction showed.

Germline lookup yields CDR1 SGHDT and CDR2 YYEEEE. J gave up 0 bases and V 4 bases, and 3 bases lay outside the gene matches. The CDR3 extends over 14 amino acids. Data came from immunoSEQ multiplex PCR; TCRdb stores just in-frame clones and leaves some out. The data show a few million clones, with approximately 90% seen just once and approximately 0.41% held by the top ten. V is TRBV5-6 and J is TRBJ2-5, with TRBD1 identical over 7 bases. The source is a man aged 18 to 30 in good health. Some clones in this sample may be carry-over from other donors' samples. Sequencing was performed on naive CD4+ T cells from PBMCs. Indicated subset: CD45RA+ positively selected. This CDR3 is CASSRGTDQETQYF. CDR3 nucleotide sequence: TGTGCCAGCAGCAGAGGGACAGACCAAGAGACCCAGTACTTC.